This T cell receptor (beta chain) was sequenced during a study of identifying expanded T cells in peripheral blood. This table comes from immunoSEQ multiplex PCR, and its TCRdb copy is limited to in-frame clones, with some not included. The data show roughly 86,000 clones, with around 83% seen just once and roughly 4.4% held by the top ten. The CDR3 sequence is 11 residues long. V lost 5 bases and J 7 bases, leaving 11 bases between the germline ends. CDR1 and CDR2 (germline): SQVTM, ANQGSEA. The sample taken for sequencing was blood. The origin of this receptor is a person aged 18 to 75 in good health. This chain uses TRBV29-1 with TRBJ1-2; TRBD1 is a possible D gene (5 bases). The CDR3 is CSVFGGIGYTF. CDR3 in DNA: TGCAGCGTTTTTGGGGGTATTGGCTACACCTTC.